This T cell receptor beta chain is drawn from a study of blood T cell repertoires in COVID-19 (dated by TCRdb to the early 2020s). About the investigation overall: The collaborator samples originated in the United States, Italy and Spain and spanned the acute and convalescent phases of COVID-19. A de-identified subject ID, COVID-19 status, age in years and sex were almost always included in the sample metadata. The material from the prospective study consisted of cDNA or gDNA derived from T cells, B-cell-depleted T cells, or PBMCs. Where HLA class I and class II types were available, the types were taken from metadata supplied by the sample provider, not from assay-based typing. A freely available public database, intended as a resource for researchers studying the immune response to SARS-CoV-2, is where the repertoires were released. Samples were obtained from the ongoing ImmuneRACE study (first 160 participants) and from 1,000 to 1,500 subjects provided by 6 global collaborators. Subjects who had been exposed to COVID-19, were actively infected with it, or had recovered from it provided the deeply sampled blood TCRbeta repertoires that made up the dataset. Paper-wide results and their limitations: The amount of clinical and demographic metadata varied by source and participant and was provided uncurated.

Participants in the prospective study were aged 18 to 89 years, lived in some 24 United States geographic areas, and enrolled through a virtual design. In the prospective study, participants were assigned to cohorts based on the clinical history participants reported in a screening survey and a study questionnaire. Mobile phlebotomists in the prospective study collected whole blood, serum and a nasopharyngeal or oropharyngeal swab from every participant. Prospective study participants could optionally give additional blood draws and questionnaires over a roughly two-month period. Blood samples from the prospective study were shipped frozen or at room temperature prior to DNA extraction. Turning to this clone: It has no known antigen specificity. Nothing much larger sits one base from this clone, and base qualities are not available.

Trimming removed 6 bases from V and 3 bases from J; the gene matches leave 5 bases unexplained. Including cysteine and phenylalanine, the CDR3 has 13 amino acids. Here the CDR3 DNA is all that survives: 39 bases in frame from base 1. Per the germline V gene (reference sequence), SEHNR is the CDR1 and FQNEAQ is the CDR2. TCRbeta CDR3 regions were amplified from genomic DNA using the immunoSEQ Assay, a bias-controlled multiplex PCR. For the original study's pipeline: Nucleated cell counts per sample were estimated from amplification of reference gene primers within the assay. To quantify the absolute abundance of each unique TCRbeta CDR3 rearrangement, sequence reads were collapsed and filtered. For each sample, productive Simpson clonality was calculated as the square root of Simpson's diversity index across productive rearrangements. The immuneACCESS repertoire file appears here via TCRdb, limited to in-frame rearrangements. These files lack a portion of the clones; in checked studies, under half of the deficit traces to unresolved V genes, and the cause of the others is not known. D and trimming were read from the DNA, whereas the V and J calls and clone size are those reported in that table. The sample table shows 380,000 or so clones, and 85% to 90% are seen once. Together, the top ten hold approximately 1% of the sample.

The receptor chain draws on TRBV7-9 and TRBJ2-7, with 7 bases matching TRBD1. The sequencing input was PBMCs or T cells enriched from blood (not recorded which). This receptor was obtained from a woman in her thirties with acute COVID-19. The CDR3 protein is CASSIWDSYEQYF. The DNA is TGTGCCAGCAGTATTTGGGACAGCTACGAGCAGTACTTC.